These T cell receptor beta chains were read from a single sample in a study of cytotoxic CD8 clonotypes in ibrutinib-treated CLL. Assay used: immunoSEQ multiplex PCR; TCRdb lists only in-frame clones, some missing. The table shows approximately 300,000 clones, with around four fifths occurring only once. The sequenced sample was PBMCs, obtained before ibrutinib treatment. The origin of the receptors is a human donor with chronic lymphocytic leukemia. CDR3s include the opening cysteine and the closing phenylalanine or tryptophan. A D gene is named only where the DNA matches it firmly. A row's size may be missing; if present it is once, few, many or a size class.

>TRBV29-1|-|-|TRBJ2-1
CSVVSLGVEQFF
TGCAGCGTTGTCAGCCTGGGGGTTGAGCAGTTCTTC
>TRBV4-1|TRBD2|-|TRBJ2-2
CASSQRGLAGANTGELFF
TGCGCCAGCAGCCAGAGAGGACTAGCGGGCGCGAACACCGGGGAGCTGTTTTTT
>TRBV6-5|-|-|TRBJ1-4
CASSYGGLNNEKLFF
TGTGCCAGCAGTTACGGGGGACTGAATAATGAAAAACTGTTTTTT
>TRBV7-2|-|-|TRBJ1-2
CASSLEANYGYTF
TGTGCCAGCAGCTTAGAAGCTAACTATGGCTACACCTTC
>TRBV19|-|-|TRBJ1-5
CASTDTTGPYSNQPQHF
TGTGCCAGTACCGACACTACAGGGCCGTATAGCAATCAGCCCCAGCATTTT
>TRBV6-1|-|-|TRBJ2-7
CASSDRLEQYF
TGTGCCAGCAGTGATCGACTGGAGCAGTACTTC
>TRBV5-1|-|-|TRBJ2-7
CASSLEQGYEQYF
TGCGCCAGCAGCTTGGAACAGGGCTACGAGCAGTACTTC
>TRBV7-9|-|-|TRBJ2-2
CASSPRSGGEAGELFF
TGTGCCAGCAGCCCCCGCTCGGGGGGCGAGGCCGGGGAGCTGTTTTTT
>TRBV6-6|-|-|TRBJ2-1
CASSIGNEQFF
TGTGCCAGCAGCATTGGCAATGAGCAGTTCTTC
>TRBV6-6|-|-|TRBJ2-1
CASSVPRLGPHEQFF
TGTGCCAGCAGCGTACCCCGGCTAGGCCCCCATGAGCAGTTCTTC
>TRBV30|-|-|TRBJ2-5
CAWSVGPHQETQYF
TGTGCCTGGAGTGTAGGGCCACACCAAGAGACCCAGTACTTC
>TRBV27|-|-|TRBJ2-5
CASSPPRVTNRFSRETQYF
TGTGCCAGCAGTCCCCCTCGCGTGACCAACCGTTTTAGTCGAGAGACCCAGTACTTC
>TRBV9|TRBD1|-|TRBJ1-2
CATREQGAYFGYTF
TGTGCCACCAGAGAACAGGGGGCTTATTTTGGCTACACCTTC
>TRBV30|-|-|TRBJ2-7
CAWSVQSSYEQYF
TGTGCCTGGAGTGTACAGAGCTCCTACGAGCAGTACTTC
>TRBV5-1|TRBD1|-|TRBJ1-2
CASSAGQGEGYTF
TGCGCCAGCAGCGCCGGACAGGGTGAGGGCTACACCTTC
>TRBV5-6|-|-|TRBJ1-4
CASSLFGEGNEKLFF
TGTGCCAGCAGCTTGTTCGGGGAGGGCAATGAAAAACTGTTTTTT
>TRBV30|-|-|TRBJ1-2
CAWSVLARTTF
TGTGCCTGGAGTGTTTTGGCACGTACAACCTTC
>TRBV30|-|-|TRBJ1-1
CAWSVRWGRLNTEAFF
TGTGCCTGGAGTGTACGTTGGGGCCGCTTGAACACTGAAGCTTTCTTT
>TRBV7-6|TRBD2|-|TRBJ2-7
CASSRGTSGSSYEQYF
TGTGCCAGCAGCCGCGGGACTAGCGGAAGCTCCTACGAGCAGTACTTC
>TRBV4-1|-|few|TRBJ1-5
CASSQYLQPNQPQHF
TGCGCCAGCAGCCAATACCTTCAGCCCAATCAGCCCCAGCATTTT
>TRBV7-9|-|-|TRBJ1-1
CASSLGRGEAFF
TGTGCCAGCAGCTTAGGCAGGGGCGAAGCTTTCTTT
>TRBV4-1|TRBD1|-|TRBJ2-1
CASSQGTGGDEQFF
TGCGCCAGCAGCCAAGGGACAGGGGGCGATGAGCAGTTCTTC
>TRBV7-9|TRBD1|few|TRBJ2-1
CASSLGQGVYNEQFF
TGTGCCAGCAGCTTGGGACAGGGGGTTTACAATGAGCAGTTCTTC
>TRBV18|TRBD2|-|TRBJ2-7
CASSPSGRGLGLDYEQYF
TGTGCCAGCTCACCTAGCGGGAGAGGCCTAGGTTTGGACTACGAGCAGTACTTC
>TRBV15|-|-|TRBJ1-2
CATSSGVAGYTF
TGTGCCACCAGCAGCGGGGTGGCTGGCTACACCTTC
>TRBV30|-|-|TRBJ2-3
CAWSVGQTDTQYF
TGTGCCTGGAGTGTAGGTCAGACAGATACGCAGTATTTT
>TRBV5-1|TRBD1|-|TRBJ2-1
CASSFLGGQGVSDEQFF
TGCGCCAGCAGCTTCCTTGGGGGACAGGGCGTTTCGGATGAGCAGTTCTTC
>TRBV6-1|-|-|TRBJ1-5
CASSDLKSSNQPQHF
TGTGCCAGCAGCGACCTGAAGTCTTCAAATCAGCCCCAGCATTTT